This TCR beta chain was documented in a study of cytomegalovirus exposure and HLA in healthy donors. V was trimmed by 1 base and J by 0 bases, leaving 10 bases between them. This CDR3 region has 15 residues. Looked up from germline, CDR1 is MNHNS and CDR2 is SASEGT. Both 60 Vbeta primers and 13 Jbeta primers went into the PCR. Measured with immunoSEQ multiplex PCR; TCRdb has only the in-frame clones, and not every one. The table shows 11,000 to 15,000 clones, with about 60% occurring only once. The genes are TRBV6-1 and TRBJ2-7; maybe TRBD2 (6 bases). This clonotype originated in a woman aged 50 to 60 in good health and CMV-seropositive. Sequencing was performed on PBMCs. This CDR3 reads CASSEDAGSSYEQYF. In DNA, the CDR3 is TGTGCCAGCAGTGAAGATGCGGGGAGCTCCTACGAGCAGTACTTC.